This T cell receptor beta chain appears in the sequencing data of a study of blood T cell repertoires in COVID-19. About the study: In each case, the material was cDNA or gDNA derived from T cells, B-cell-depleted T cells, or PBMCs.

In the authors' workflow: From reference gene primer amplification, estimates of nucleated cell counts were derived. The table came from immunoSEQ multiplex PCR; TCRdb's copy has only in-frame clones and leaves some out. That table furnishes V, J and clone size, whereas the DNA furnished D and trimming. Altogether roughly 280,000 clones are present, approximately 90% being singletons, with the ten largest covering about 3%. The ends were cut back, 2 bases at V and 2 bases at J, with 12 bases in the middle. Germline V gene sequence: CDR1 SGHTA, CDR2 FQGNSA. This CDR3 is built from 15 residues. This TCR came from a woman in her forties or fifties who had recovered from COVID-19. Material for sequencing was PBMCs or T cells enriched from blood (not recorded which). The chain employs TRBV7-2 and TRBJ1-1; D ambiguous. The CDR3 sequence: CASSLTSLVNTEAFF. CDR3 coding DNA: TGTGCCAGCAGCTTAACCTCGCTAGTTAACACTGAAGCTTTCTTT.